This T cell receptor (beta chain) emerged from a study of blood T cell repertoires in COVID-19. Assay used: immunoSEQ multiplex PCR; TCRdb lists only in-frame clones, some missing. The sample records about 250,000 clones, about 82% being singletons. V trimming: 3 bases; J trimming: 7 bases; junction bases outside the gene matches: 11. The CDR3 runs to 17 residues. Germline V gene lookup returns CDR1 SGHTA and CDR2 FQGNSA. Sequenced: PBMCs or T cells enriched from blood (not recorded which). This sequence originates from a woman in her 50s with acute COVID-19. The V call is TRBV7-2, the J call TRBJ2-1; 11 nucleotides align to TRBD2. The CDR3 loop is CASSFLFSGGGRNEQFF. DNA of the CDR3: TGTGCCAGCAGCTTCCTTTTTAGCGGGGGGGGAAGGAATGAGCAGTTCTTC.